This TCR beta chain was documented in a study of OX40 agonist ivuxolimab in advanced cancers. General notes on the study: Ivuxolimab was a fully human IgG2 agonistic monoclonal antibody targeting the costimulatory receptor OX40 (CD134). Intravenous ivuxolimab was administered to patients every 2 weeks at six dose levels: 0.01, 0.1, 0.3, 1.5, 3 and 10 mg/kg. Of the approximately 50 patients in dose escalation, about 20 had hepatocellular carcinoma, approximately 15 had melanoma, 9 had renal cell carcinoma and 9 had head and neck cancer. A male proportion of almost 85% and a mean age of approximately 62 years, ranging from roughly 23 to 79, were recorded for the dose-escalation cohort. Prior anti-PD-1, anti-PD-L1 or anti-CTLA-4 therapy was permitted, and 40% of dose-escalation patients had received checkpoint inhibitors. Three dose-escalation patients achieved partial responses, one with hepatocellular carcinoma and two with cutaneous melanoma. Peripheral TCRbeta sequencing aimed to test whether ivuxolimab altered TCR sequence diversity and caused clonal T-cell expansion. The paper describes the monotherapy dose-escalation part (N of about 47 patients) of the phase I trial of ivuxolimab. Overall study outcomes, separate from this receptor: On average, CD8+ T cells showed more expanded clones than CD4+ T cells after ivuxolimab. At doses from 0.1 to 3.0 mg/kg, clonal expansion was seen in both CD4+ and CD8+ blood T cells between baseline and week 6. Low levels of normalized T-cell clonal expansion were also seen in some patients who did not respond. In the 0.1-3.0 mg/kg groups, partial responders were among the patients with the lowest normalized peripheral clonal expansion, particularly in CD8+ T cells. The antigen specificity of the clonally expanded peripheral T cells was not determined.

Genomic DNA was extracted from sorted cells for sequencing of the TCRbeta CDR3 region. The immunoSEQ Assay was used for sequencing of TCRbeta CDR3 regions. TCRdb took this table from immuneACCESS and kept in-frame rearrangements with V and J called. Such tables lack part of the clones; where checked against another copy, unresolved V genes explain under half of the gap, and the rest is unexplained. This sample has about 79,000 clones in its table, and about 85% of those were observed once. The ten largest clones add up to over 3% of the sample. A note on this clone: The antigen it binds to is not known. No qualities accompany the bases; no much larger clone lies one base away.

Patients with autoimmune disease history or receiving systemic immunosuppression were excluded from the trial. In every dose cohort, peripheral blood was drawn for TCR sequencing at baseline, cycle 4 day 1, and cycle 7 day 1. The samples were taken from a phase I, first-in-human, multicenter, open-label dose-escalation trial of ivuxolimab. Adults with locally advanced or metastatic melanoma, renal cell, hepatocellular, or head and neck squamous cell carcinoma were enrolled in the trial. Before TCR sequencing, CD4+ T cells and CD8+ T cells from peripheral blood were sorted into separate populations. From its cysteine to its phenylalanine, the CDR3 spans 15 amino acids. This entry keeps only the CDR3 DNA: 45 bases, framed from base 1. Compared with germline, V lacks 5 bases and J lacks 7 bases; bases without a gene match: 10. Looking up the germline V gene (reference sequence) yields CDR1 SEHNR and CDR2 FQNEAQ.

The chain links TRBV7-9 with TRBJ1-4; 7 nucleotides in the junction match TRBD1. The sequence came from an adult with an advanced solid tumor such as melanoma, head and neck, liver or kidney cancer. The material sequenced was CD4+ or CD8+ T cells sorted from blood, taken in a trial of the OX40 agonist ivuxolimab. The bases are TGTGCCAGCAGCCCGGGGACAGTGATCTTTGAAAAACTGTTTTTT. This is translated as CASSPGTVIFEKLFF.